This TCR beta chain was profiled in a study of blood T cell repertoires in COVID-19. Study at large: PBMCs, B-cell-depleted T cells, or T cells were the source of the cDNA or gDNA that made up the material.

Germline CDR1 is SGHTA and CDR2 is FQGTGA. Trimming pared 2 bases from V and 3 bases from J, leaving 10 bases between. This CDR3 is 14 amino acids long. In the authors' workflow: Reference gene primer amplification yielded estimated nucleated cell counts. Repertoires were generated with immunoSEQ multiplex PCR, while TCRdb's copy carries only in-frame clones and drops some. V and J calls and clone size are given by that table; D and trimming were obtained from the DNA. The sample yields some 110,000 clones, about 80% seen once. The source of this sequence is a man in his 60s with active or convalescent COVID-19. This chain connects TRBV7-3 to TRBJ1-1; D is perhaps TRBD1 (6 bases). The sequenced material came from peripheral blood. CDR3 coding DNA: TGTGCCAGCAGCTTACAGGGGTTCGACACTGAAGCTTTCTTT. Encoded protein: CASSLQGFDTEAFF.